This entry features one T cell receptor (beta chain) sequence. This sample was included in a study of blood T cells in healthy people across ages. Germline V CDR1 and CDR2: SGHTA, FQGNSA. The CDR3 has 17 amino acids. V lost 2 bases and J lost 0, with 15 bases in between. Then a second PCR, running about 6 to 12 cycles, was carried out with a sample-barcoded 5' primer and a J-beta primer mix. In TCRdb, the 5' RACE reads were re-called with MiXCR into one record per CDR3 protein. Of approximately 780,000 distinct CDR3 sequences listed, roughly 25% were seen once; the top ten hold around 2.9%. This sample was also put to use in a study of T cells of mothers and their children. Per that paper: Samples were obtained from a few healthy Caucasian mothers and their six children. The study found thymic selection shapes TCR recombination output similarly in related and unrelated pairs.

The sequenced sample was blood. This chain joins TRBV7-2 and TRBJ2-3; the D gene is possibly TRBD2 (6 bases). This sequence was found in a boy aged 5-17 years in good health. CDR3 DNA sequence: TGTGCCAGCAGCTTACCAACTAGCACGGCTAGCACAGATACGCAGTATTTT. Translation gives CASSLPTSTASTDTQYF.